This T cell receptor (beta chain) is from a study of blood T cell repertoires in COVID-19. Trimming pared 5 bases from V and 5 bases from J, leaving 15 bases between. This CDR3 has 14 residues. Germline V gives CDR1 LNHDA, CDR2 SQIVND (reference sequence). Authors' data handling: Using reference gene primer amplification, nucleated cell counts were estimated. The repertoire was sequenced with immunoSEQ multiplex PCR; TCRdb's copy has only in-frame clones and lacks some. V and J calls and clone size are copied from that table; D and trimming were computed from the DNA. This table has about 300,000 clones, 80% to 90% appearing once. The age range of participants was 18 to 89 years, with residence in about two dozen US areas. Grouping used clinical history reported by participants in a survey and questionnaire. Recovery meant two consecutive negative NP/OP PCR tests, professional clearance, or resolved symptoms.

The sequencing sample was made of PBMCs or T cells enriched from blood (not recorded which). The chain combines TRBV19 with TRBJ1-2, with a weak D call TRBD1 (5 bases). The sequence was collected from a woman younger than 30 who had recovered from COVID-19. In DNA, the CDR3 is TGTGCCAGTAGTCCCAGAGACAGCCAGTATGGCTACACCTTC. Translation: CASSPRDSQYGYTF. The full variable domain, in which reference TRBV19 and TRBJ1-2 provide the parts outside the CDR3, is DGGITQSPKYLFRKEGQNVTLSCEQNLNHDAMYWYRQDPGQGLRLIYYSQIVNDFQKGDIAEGYSVSREKKESFPLTVTSAQKNPTAFYLCASSPRDSQYGYTFGSGTRLTVV.